The clone carrying this T cell receptor beta chain appeared a few times. RNA transcripts provided the source from which TCR beta CDR3 regions were amplified. The study used the HTBI primer set for a first-round RT-PCR of the TCR CDR3. MiXCR was run by TCRdb on the multiplex PCR reads, yielding one entry per CDR3 protein. The table lists about 700,000 distinct CDR3 sequences, 45% of them singletons. This entry is derived from a study of T cells in Graves' hyperthyroidism and ophthalmopathy. The receptor was isolated from an adult man with Graves' disease, either hyperthyroidism or ophthalmopathy (not recorded which). Material for sequencing was peripheral blood or thyroid tissue (not recorded which).

CDR3 DNA: TGTGCCAGCAGCTTTACAGGGGGCGGTCCTGAAAAACTGTTTTTT. This codes for CASSFTGGGPEKLFF. The rearrangement joins TRBV5-5 to TRBJ1-4; 9 bases line up with TRBD1. From germline, CDR1 is SGHKS and CDR2 YYEKEE (reference sequence). V dropped 2 bases and J dropped 7; count of bases not matched to a gene: 6. CDR3 size: 15 residues.